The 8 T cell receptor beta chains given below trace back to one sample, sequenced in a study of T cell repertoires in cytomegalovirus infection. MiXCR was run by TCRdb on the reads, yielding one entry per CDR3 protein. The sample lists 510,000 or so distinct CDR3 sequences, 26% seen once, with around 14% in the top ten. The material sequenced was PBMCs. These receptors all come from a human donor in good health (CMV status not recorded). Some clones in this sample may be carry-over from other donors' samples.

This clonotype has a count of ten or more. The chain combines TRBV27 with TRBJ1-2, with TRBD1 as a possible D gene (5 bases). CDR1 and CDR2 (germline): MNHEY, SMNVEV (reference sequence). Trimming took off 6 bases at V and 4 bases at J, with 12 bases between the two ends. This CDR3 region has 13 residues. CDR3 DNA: TGTGCCAGCAGCCCGTTAGGGGTCTATGGCTACACCTTC. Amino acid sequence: CASSPLGVYGYTF.

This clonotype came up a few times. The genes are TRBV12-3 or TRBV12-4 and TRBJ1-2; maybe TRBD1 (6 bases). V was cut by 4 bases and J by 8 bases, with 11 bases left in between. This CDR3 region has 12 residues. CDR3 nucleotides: TGTGCCAGCAGTTCTACAGGGTCGGGCTACACCTTC. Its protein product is CASSSTGSGYTF.

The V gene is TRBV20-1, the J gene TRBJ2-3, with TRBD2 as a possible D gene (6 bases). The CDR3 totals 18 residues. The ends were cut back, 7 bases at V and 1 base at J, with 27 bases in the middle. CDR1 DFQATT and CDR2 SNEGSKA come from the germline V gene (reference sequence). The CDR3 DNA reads TGCAGTGGCCGGGAGTCCGCGGTTCATGCCTGGGGCACAGATACGCAGTATTTT. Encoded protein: CSGRESAVHAWGTDTQYF.

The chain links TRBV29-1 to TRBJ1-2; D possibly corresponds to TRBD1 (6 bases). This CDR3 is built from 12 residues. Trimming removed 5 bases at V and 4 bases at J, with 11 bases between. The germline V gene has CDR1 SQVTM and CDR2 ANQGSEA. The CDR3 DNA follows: TGCAGCGTTATGGACAGCCTCTATGGCTACACCTTC. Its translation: CSVMDSLYGYTF.

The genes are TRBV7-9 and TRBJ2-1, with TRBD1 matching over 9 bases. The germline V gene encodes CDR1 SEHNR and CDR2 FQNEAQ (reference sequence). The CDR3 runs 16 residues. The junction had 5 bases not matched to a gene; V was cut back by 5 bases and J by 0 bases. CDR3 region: CASSAGTGSSYNEQFF. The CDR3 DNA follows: TGTGCCAGCAGCGCAGGGACAGGGAGCTCCTACAATGAGCAGTTCTTC. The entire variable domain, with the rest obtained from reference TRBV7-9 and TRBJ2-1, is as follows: DTGVSQNPRHKITKRGQNVTFRCDPISEHNRLYWYRQTLGQGPEFLTYFQNEAQLEKSRLLSDRFSAERPKGSFSTLEIQRTEQGDSAMYLCASSAGTGSSYNEQFFGPGTRLTVL.

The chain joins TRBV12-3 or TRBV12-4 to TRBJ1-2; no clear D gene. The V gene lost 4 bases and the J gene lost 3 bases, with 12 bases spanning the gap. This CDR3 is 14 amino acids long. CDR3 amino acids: CASSSYQRDYGYTF. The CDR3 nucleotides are TGTGCCAGCAGTTCATACCAGCGGGACTATGGCTACACCTTC.

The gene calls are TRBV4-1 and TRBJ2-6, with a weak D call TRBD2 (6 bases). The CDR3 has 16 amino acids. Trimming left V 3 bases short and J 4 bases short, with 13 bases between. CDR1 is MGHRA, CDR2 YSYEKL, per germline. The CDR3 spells CASSQIVAGGANVLTF. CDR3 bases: TGCGCCAGCAGCCAGATCGTGGCGGGGGGGGCCAACGTCCTGACTTTC.

The CDR3 sequence: CASMVGPGNTIYF. The CDR3, as DNA: TGTGCCAGCATGGTGGGCCCTGGAAACACCATATATTTT. The chain uses TRBV2 and TRBJ1-3; D not certain. CDR3 size: 13 residues. V gave up 7 bases and J gave up 2 bases, with 9 bases separating them. Per the germline V gene, CDR1 is SNHLY and CDR2 is FYNNEI.